This TCR beta chain was sequenced in a study of tumor-infiltrating lymphocytes in localized non-small cell lung cancer. Study overall: The cohort mixed smokers and never-smokers, several histologies, and some post-neoadjuvant-chemotherapy samples. From each patient, both tumor and uninvolved lung, non-adjacent to tumor, were sampled.

Some clones are missing from TCRdb's copy, which holds only in-frame ones; the method was immunoSEQ multiplex PCR. The top ten hold around 17% of the sample, which has about 12,000 clones, 60% to 85% seen once. Study-level results: Different pieces of the same tissue were used for each assay. TCRbeta sequencing showed higher T cell infiltration in tumors than uninvolved lung.

About this clone: Its target is unknown.

The CDR3 has 13 amino acids. The germline V gene has CDR1 SGHNT and CDR2 YENEEA. V was clipped by 4 bases and J by 5 bases, with 11 bases between them. The sequenced material came from uninvolved lung tissue not adjacent to the tumor. The chain joins TRBV11-3 to TRBJ2-5, with a tentative D call TRBD2 (5 bases). This sequence originates from a human donor with non-small cell lung cancer. CDR3 sequence reads: CASSWSSSETQYF. In DNA form, the CDR3 reads TGTGCCAGCAGCTGGTCTAGCTCGGAGACCCAGTACTTC.